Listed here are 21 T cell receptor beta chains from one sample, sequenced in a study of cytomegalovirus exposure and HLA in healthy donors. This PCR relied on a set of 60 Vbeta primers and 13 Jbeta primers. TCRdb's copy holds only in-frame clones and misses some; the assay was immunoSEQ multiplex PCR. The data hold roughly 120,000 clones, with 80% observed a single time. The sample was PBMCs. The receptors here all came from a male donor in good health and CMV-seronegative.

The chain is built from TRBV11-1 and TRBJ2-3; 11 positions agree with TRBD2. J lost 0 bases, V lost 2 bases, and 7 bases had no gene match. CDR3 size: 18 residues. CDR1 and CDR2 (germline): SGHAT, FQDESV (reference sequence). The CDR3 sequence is CASSLLAGGLASTDTQYF. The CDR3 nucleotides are TGTGCCAGCAGCTTACTAGCGGGGGGCCTGGCTAGCACAGATACGCAGTATTTT.

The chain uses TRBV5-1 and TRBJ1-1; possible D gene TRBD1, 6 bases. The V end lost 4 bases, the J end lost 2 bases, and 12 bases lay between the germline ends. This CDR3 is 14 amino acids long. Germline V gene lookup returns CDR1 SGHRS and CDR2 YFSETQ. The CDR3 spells CASSRGQSNTEAFF. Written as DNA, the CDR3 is TGCGCCAGCAGCCGGGGACAATCCAACACTGAAGCTTTCTTT.

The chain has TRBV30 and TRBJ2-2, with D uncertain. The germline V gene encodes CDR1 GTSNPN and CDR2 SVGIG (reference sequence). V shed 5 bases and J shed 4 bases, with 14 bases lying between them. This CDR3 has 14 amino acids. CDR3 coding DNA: TGTGCCTGGGGTACCTCGGGTCTCACCGGGGAGCTGTTTTTT. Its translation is CAWGTSGLTGELFF. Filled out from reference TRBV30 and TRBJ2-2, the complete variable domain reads SQTIHQWPATLVQPVGSPLSLECTVEGTSNPNLYWYRQAAGRGLQLLFYSVGIGQISSEVPQNLSASRPQDRQFILSSKKLLLSDSGFYLCAWGTSGLTGELFFGEGSRLTVL.

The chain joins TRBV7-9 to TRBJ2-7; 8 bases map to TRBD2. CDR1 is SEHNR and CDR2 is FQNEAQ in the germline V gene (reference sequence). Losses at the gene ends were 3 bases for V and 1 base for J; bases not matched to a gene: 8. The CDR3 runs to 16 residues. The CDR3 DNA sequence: TGTGCCAGCAGCTTGGTTGGCGGGAGGCCGTCCTACGAGCAGTACTTC. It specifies CASSLVGGRPSYEQYF.

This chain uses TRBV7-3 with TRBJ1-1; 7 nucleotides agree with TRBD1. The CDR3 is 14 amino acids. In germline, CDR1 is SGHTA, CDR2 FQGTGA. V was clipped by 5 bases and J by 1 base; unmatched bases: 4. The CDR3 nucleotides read TGTGCCAGCAGCCGACAGGGACCGAACACTGAAGCTTTCTTT. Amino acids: CASSRQGPNTEAFF.

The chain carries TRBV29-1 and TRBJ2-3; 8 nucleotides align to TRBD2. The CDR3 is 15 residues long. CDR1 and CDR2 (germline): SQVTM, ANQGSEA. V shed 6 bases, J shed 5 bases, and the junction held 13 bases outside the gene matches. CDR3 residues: CSVQISGIEIDTQYF. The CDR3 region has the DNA TGCAGCGTCCAAATTAGCGGGATTGAAATAGATACGCAGTATTTT.

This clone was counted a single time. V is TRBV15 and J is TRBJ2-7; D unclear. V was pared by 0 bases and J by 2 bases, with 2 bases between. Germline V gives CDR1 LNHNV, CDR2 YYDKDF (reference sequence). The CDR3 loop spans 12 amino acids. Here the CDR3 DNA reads TGTGCCACCAGCAGAGATACCTACGAGCAGTACTTC. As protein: CATSRDTYEQYF.

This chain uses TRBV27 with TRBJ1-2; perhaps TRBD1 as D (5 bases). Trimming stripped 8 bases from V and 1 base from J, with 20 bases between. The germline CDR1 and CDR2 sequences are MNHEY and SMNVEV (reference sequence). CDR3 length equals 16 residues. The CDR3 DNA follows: TGTGCCAGCTCCGGGGGGTGGAGCACGGGTAACTATGGCTACACCTTC. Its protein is CASSGGWSTGNYGYTF.

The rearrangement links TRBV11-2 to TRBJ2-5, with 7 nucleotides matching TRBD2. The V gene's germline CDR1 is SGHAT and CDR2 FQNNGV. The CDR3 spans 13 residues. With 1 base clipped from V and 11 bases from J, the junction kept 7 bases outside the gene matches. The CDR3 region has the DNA TGTGCCAGCAGCTTAGGGGGAGGGAAAGAGCAGTACTTC. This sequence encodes CASSLGGGKEQYF.

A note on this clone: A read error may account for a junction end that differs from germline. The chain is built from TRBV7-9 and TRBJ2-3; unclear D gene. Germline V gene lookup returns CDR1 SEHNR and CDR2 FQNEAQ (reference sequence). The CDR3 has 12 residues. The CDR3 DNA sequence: TGTTCCAGCAGCTTTTCTATAGATACGCAGTATTTT. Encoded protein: CSSSFSIDTQYF.

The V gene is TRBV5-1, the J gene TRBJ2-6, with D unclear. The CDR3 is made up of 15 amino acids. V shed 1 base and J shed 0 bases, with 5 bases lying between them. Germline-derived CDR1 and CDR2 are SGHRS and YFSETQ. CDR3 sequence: CASSLLTSGANVLTF. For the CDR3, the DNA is TGCGCCAGCAGCTTGCTAACCTCTGGGGCCAACGTCCTGACTTTC. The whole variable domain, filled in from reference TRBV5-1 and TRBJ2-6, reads KAGVTQTPRYLIKTRGQQVTLSCSPISGHRSVSWYQQTPGQGLQFLFEYFSETQRNKGNFPGRFSGRQFSNSRSEMNVSTLELGDSALYLCASSLLTSGANVLTFGAGSRLTVL.

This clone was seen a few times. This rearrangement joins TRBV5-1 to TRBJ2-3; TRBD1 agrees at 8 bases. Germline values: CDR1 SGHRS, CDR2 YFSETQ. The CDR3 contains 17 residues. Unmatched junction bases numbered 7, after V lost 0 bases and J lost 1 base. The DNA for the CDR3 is TGCGCCAGCAGCTTGGATACGGACAGGGTTGGCACAGATACGCAGTATTTT. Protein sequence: CASSLDTDRVGTDTQYF.

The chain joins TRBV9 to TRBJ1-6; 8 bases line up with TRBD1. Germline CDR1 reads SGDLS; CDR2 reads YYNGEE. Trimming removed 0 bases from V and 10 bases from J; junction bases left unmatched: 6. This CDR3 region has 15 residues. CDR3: CASSVVDRGASPLHF. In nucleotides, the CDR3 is TGTGCCAGCAGCGTAGTCGACAGGGGAGCCTCACCCCTCCACTTT.

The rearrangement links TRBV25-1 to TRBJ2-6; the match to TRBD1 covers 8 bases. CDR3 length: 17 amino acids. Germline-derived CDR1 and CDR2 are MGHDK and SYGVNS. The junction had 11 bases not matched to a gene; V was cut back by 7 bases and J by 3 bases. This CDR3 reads CASTGDRPMGGANVLTF. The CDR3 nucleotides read TGTGCCAGCACCGGGGACAGGCCTATGGGTGGGGCCAACGTCCTGACTTTC.

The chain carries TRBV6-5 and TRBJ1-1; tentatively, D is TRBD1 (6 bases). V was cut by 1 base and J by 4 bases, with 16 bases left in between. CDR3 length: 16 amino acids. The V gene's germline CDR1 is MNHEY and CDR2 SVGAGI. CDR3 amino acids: CASSYWSGAGGTEAFF. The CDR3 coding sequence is TGTGCCAGCAGTTACTGGTCAGGGGCTGGGGGCACTGAAGCTTTCTTT.

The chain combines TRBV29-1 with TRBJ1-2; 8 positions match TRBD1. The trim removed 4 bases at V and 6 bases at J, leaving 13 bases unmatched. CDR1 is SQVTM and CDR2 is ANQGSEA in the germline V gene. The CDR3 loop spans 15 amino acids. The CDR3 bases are TGCAGCGTTGGACAGGGGAGTAGGACCCCGGATGGCTACACCTTC. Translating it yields CSVGQGSRTPDGYTF.

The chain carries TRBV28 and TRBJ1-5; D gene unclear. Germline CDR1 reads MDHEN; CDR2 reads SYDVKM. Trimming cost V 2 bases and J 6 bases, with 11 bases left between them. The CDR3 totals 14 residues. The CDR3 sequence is CASSLGGVAQPQHF. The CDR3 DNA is TGTGCCAGCAGTTTAGGTGGTGTAGCTCAGCCCCAGCATTTT.

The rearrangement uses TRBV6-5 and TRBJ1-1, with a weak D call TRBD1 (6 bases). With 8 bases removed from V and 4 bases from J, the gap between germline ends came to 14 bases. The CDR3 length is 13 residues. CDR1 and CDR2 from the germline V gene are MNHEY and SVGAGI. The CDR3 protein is CASGHRESTEAFF. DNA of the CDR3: TGTGCCAGCGGCCACAGGGAGAGCACTGAAGCTTTCTTT.

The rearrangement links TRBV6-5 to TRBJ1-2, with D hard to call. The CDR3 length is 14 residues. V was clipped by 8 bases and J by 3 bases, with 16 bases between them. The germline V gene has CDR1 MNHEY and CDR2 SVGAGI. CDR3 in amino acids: CASVGFGVDYGYTF. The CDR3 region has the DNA TGTGCCAGCGTCGGATTCGGGGTTGACTATGGCTACACCTTC.

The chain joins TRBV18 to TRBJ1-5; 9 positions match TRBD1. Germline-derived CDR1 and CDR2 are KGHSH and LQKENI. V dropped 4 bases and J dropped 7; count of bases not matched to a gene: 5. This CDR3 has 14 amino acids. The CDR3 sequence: CASSLTGGDQPQHF. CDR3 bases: TGTGCCAGCTCACTAACAGGGGGCGACCAGCCCCAGCATTTT.

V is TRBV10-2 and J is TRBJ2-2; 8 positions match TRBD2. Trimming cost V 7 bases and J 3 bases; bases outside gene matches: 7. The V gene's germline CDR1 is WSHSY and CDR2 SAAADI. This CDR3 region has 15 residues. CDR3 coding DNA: TGCGCCAGCATAAGGACTAGCTCAGACACCGGGGAGCTGTTTTTT. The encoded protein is CASIRTSSDTGELFF.